The sample holds many counts of the clone carrying this T cell receptor (beta chain). Its matching antigen is unknown. It was with unique molecular identifiers that the TCRbeta library was prepared. One entry per CDR3 protein results from TCRdb running MiXCR on the PCR reads. The sample shows fewer than 250,000 distinct CDR3 sequences, around 8% of them seen only once. This entry comes from a study of T-cell reconstitution after alpha-beta-depleted transplantation in children. Germline values: CDR1 SEHNR, CDR2 FQNEAQ (reference sequence). Trimming took off 4 bases at V and 4 bases at J, with 17 bases between the two ends. CDR3 length: 15 amino acids. Study-level results: Expanded clones from the graft, numbering several hundred, reportedly supplied alpha-beta T cells about two months after transplant. After transplant, high TCRbeta diversity at day 60 in some patients arose from surviving recipient T cells and thymic progenitors. Diversity and T-cell counts at one year after transplant derived mostly from new T cells.

V is TRBV7-9 and J is TRBJ2-7; no clear D. The receptor was isolated from a male patient aged 10-17 years who had a stem cell transplant for acute lymphoblastic leukemia, so the T cells may come from the graft donor. The input for sequencing was PBMCs, mostly from graft donor cells, taken 180 days after TCRalphabeta/CD19-depleted stem cell transplant. The CDR3 nucleotides read TGTGCCAGCAGCTCAACGGACGATAGGTTATACGAGCAGTACTTC. Encoded protein: CASSSTDDRLYEQYF. Based on the CDR3 plus reference TRBV7-9 and TRBJ2-7, the full variable domain is DTGVSQNPRHKITKRGQNVTFRCDPISEHNRLYWYRQTLGQGPEFLTYFQNEAQLEKSRLLSDRFSAERPKGSFSTLEIQRTEQGDSAMYLCASSSTDDRLYEQYFGPGTRLTVT.